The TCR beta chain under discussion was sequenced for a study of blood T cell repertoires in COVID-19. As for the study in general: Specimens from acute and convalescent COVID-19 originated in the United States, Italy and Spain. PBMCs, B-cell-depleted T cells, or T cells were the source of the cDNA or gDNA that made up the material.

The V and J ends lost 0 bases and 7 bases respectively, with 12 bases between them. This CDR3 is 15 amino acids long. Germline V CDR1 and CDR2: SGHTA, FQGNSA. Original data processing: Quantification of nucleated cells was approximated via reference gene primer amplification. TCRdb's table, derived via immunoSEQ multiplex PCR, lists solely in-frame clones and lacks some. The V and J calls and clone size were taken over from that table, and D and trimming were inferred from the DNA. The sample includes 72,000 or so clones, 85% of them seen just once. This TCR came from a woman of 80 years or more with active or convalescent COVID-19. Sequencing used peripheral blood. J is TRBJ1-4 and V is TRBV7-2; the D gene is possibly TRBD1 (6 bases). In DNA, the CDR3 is TGTGCCAGCAGCTTAGCCACAGGGATCAGTGAAAAACTGTTTTTT. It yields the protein CASSLATGISEKLFF.